The rows below give T cell receptor beta chains drawn from one sample of a study of blood T cell repertoires in COVID-19. Some clones are missing from TCRdb's copy, which holds only in-frame ones; the method was immunoSEQ multiplex PCR. This table has 300,000 to 350,000 clones, about 90% appearing once. The material sequenced was peripheral blood. These receptor sequences come from a young man with active or convalescent COVID-19. CDR3s include the opening cysteine and the closing phenylalanine or tryptophan. A D gene is named only where the DNA matches it firmly. Rows give clone size only sometimes, using once, few, many, or a class for an expanded clone.

NA,TRBJ2-1,TRBV5-8,TRBD2,TGTGCCAGCAGCGCGGGAGAGTACAATGAGCAGTTCTTC,CASSAGEYNEQFF
NA,TRBJ2-3,TRBV5-1,NA,TGCGCCAGCAGCCCCGACTTAGTAGCGGCCACAGATACGCAGTATTTT,CASSPDLVAATDTQYF
NA,TRBJ2-7,TRBV27,TRBD1,TGTGCCAGCAGTTTGACGGGACAGGGATACGAGCAGTACTTC,CASSLTGQGYEQYF
NA,TRBJ1-1,TRBV5-1,NA,TGCGCCAGCAGCTTGGCGACAGTAGGTACTGAAGCTTTCTTT,CASSLATVGTEAFF
NA,TRBJ2-2,TRBV6-1,NA,TGTGCCAGCAGTGAAGAGAGGGGGACCGGGGAGCTGTTTTTT,CASSEERGTGELFF
NA,TRBJ2-1,TRBV7-8,NA,TGTGCCAGCAGCTTAGGAGGCAGTTGGATTGAGCAGTTCTTC,CASSLGGSWIEQFF
NA,TRBJ1-3,TRBV10-3,NA,TGTGCCATCAGTGAGTCGCCAGGGGTTGGAAACACCATATATTTT,CAISESPGVGNTIYF
NA,TRBJ2-1,TRBV7-9,TRBD2,TGTGCCAGCAGCGCCGGGGGGAACCCGGTCGAGCAGTTCTTC,CASSAGGNPVEQFF
NA,TRBJ1-2,TRBV27,NA,TGTGCCAGCAGTTTGGGCCTGTATGGCTACACCTTC,CASSLGLYGYTF
NA,TRBJ2-3,TRBV7-3,TRBD2,TGTGCCAGCAGCTTGAATCATAGACTAGCGGGAACGACAGATACGCAGTATTTT,CASSLNHRLAGTTDTQYF
NA,TRBJ1-6,TRBV7-9,TRBD1,TGTGCCAGCAGCTCAAGGACAGGGCCCCTCCACTTT,CASSSRTGPLHF
NA,TRBJ1-2,TRBV15,TRBD1,TGTGCCACCAGCAGAGATAGAGGGACAGTTTTCTATGGCTACACCTTC,CATSRDRGTVFYGYTF
NA,TRBJ1-3,TRBV6-2/TRBV6-3,NA,TGTGCCAGCAGCGCCGGACAGCCTATTAGCTCTGGAAACACCATATATTTT,CASSAGQPISSGNTIYF
NA,TRBJ1-1,TRBV6-5,NA,TGTGCCAGCAGTTACCCCGGGACACCGAACACTGAAGCTTTCTTT,CASSYPGTPNTEAFF
NA,TRBJ2-1,TRBV27,NA,TGTGCCAGCAGTTTAGTGCGGACAGCGTACGCCAATGAGCAGTTCTTC,CASSLVRTAYANEQFF
NA,TRBJ1-1,TRBV18,TRBD1,TGTGCCAGCTCACAACAGGGGATGAACACTGAAGCTTTCTTT,CASSQQGMNTEAFF
NA,TRBJ1-5,TRBV2,TRBD1,TGTGCCACCGCGGACAGGGACCTCAATCAGCCCCAGCATTTT,CATADRDLNQPQHF
once,TRBJ2-1,TRBV18,TRBD2,TGTGCCAGCTCACACAGCGGGGGGAAGAGCTCCTACAATGAGCAGTTCTTC,CASSHSGGKSSYNEQFF
NA,TRBJ1-1,TRBV7-3,TRBD1,TGTGCCAGCAGCAACCAGGGGGAGACTGAAGCTTTCTTT,CASSNQGETEAFF
NA,TRBJ1-6,TRBV7-8,NA,TGTGCCAGCAGCGAGAGCGGGGAAAATTCACCCCTCCACTTT,CASSESGENSPLHF
NA,TRBJ2-2,TRBV11-3,NA,TGTGCCAGCAGCGAAGGGGCCGGGGAGCTGTTTTTT,CASSEGAGELFF
NA,TRBJ1-5,TRBV15,TRBD1,TGTGCCACCAGCCCCCGGGACAGGGTAAATCAGCCCCAGCATTTT,CATSPRDRVNQPQHF
NA,TRBJ1-4,TRBV4-3,NA,TGCGCCAGCAGCCAAGATCGGTTTCGAGTTGAAAAACTGTTTTTT,CASSQDRFRVEKLFF
NA,TRBJ1-5,TRBV14,NA,TGTGCCAGCAGCCAAACCTATTCTCAGCCCCAGCATTTT,CASSQTYSQPQHF
NA,TRBJ2-5,TRBV2,NA,TGTGCCAGCGATCACGCCTACGCGGAAGAGACCCAGTACTTC,CASDHAYAEETQYF